Sequencing of this TCR beta chain was carried out in a study of T cells in women clearing cervical HPV infection. Study-level information: Blood came at first lesion visit for cases, post-clearance for controls. General study results and limits: CIN3+ cases had significantly higher TCR repertoire richness than controls, but evenness did not differ.

About this clone itself: Antigen specificity is unknown. Coverage ceases 3 residues before the CDR3 finishes, and the germline J gene fills in the end.

MY09/MY11 PCR detected cervical HPV DNA; dot-blot assigned genotypes. The CDR3 loop spans 14 amino acids. The germline V gene encodes CDR1 LGHNT and CDR2 FRNRAP. V dropped 3 bases and J dropped 1; count of bases not matched to a gene: 1. Sequencing used immunoSEQ multiplex PCR; TCRdb keeps in-frame clones, though not all of them. The repertoire table contains over 25,000 clones. This clonotype originated in a woman aged 18 to 75 with a cervical HPV16 infection that either progressed to CIN3+ or cleared (not recorded which). The chain couples TRBV12-5 to TRBJ2-3, with 7 bases fitting TRBD1. The sample consisted of blood buffy coat. The CDR3 DNA, read in part, is TGTGCTAGTGGTTTAACAGGGGGCACAGATACG. It translates to CASGLTGGTDT. The whole CDR3 protein is CASGLTGGTDTQYF.